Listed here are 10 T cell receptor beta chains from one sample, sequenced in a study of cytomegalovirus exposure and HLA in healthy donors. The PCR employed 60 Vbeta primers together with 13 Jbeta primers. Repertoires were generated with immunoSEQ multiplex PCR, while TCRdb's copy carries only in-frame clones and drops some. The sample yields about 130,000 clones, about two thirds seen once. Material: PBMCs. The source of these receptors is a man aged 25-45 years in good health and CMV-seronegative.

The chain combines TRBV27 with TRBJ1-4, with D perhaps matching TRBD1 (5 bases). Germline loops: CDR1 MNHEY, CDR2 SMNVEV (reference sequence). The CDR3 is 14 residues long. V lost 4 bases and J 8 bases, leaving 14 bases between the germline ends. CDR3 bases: TGTGCCAGCAGTTACACCGGGGGTGACGAAAAACTGTTTTTT. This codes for CASSYTGGDEKLFF.

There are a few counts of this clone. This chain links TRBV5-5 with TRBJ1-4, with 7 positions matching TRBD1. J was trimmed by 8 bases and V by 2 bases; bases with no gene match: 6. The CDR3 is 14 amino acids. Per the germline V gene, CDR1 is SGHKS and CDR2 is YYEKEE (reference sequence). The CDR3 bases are TGTGCCAGCAGCTTTGAAGGGGGCGCGGAAAAACTGTTTTTT. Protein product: CASSFEGGAEKLFF.

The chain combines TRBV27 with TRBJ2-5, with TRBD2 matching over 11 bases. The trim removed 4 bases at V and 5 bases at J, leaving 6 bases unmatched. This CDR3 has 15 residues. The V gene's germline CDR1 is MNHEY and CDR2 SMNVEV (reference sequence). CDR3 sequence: CASSSLAGGRETQYF. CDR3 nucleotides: TGTGCCAGCAGTTCCCTAGCGGGGGGAAGGGAGACCCAGTACTTC.

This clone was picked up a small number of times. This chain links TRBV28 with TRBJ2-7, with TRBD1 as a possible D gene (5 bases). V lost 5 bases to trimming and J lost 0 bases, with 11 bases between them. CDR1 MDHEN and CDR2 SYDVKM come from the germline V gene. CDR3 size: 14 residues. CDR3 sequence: CASSLQVYSYEQYF. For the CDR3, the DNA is TGTGCCAGCAGTCTACAGGTTTACTCCTACGAGCAGTACTTC.

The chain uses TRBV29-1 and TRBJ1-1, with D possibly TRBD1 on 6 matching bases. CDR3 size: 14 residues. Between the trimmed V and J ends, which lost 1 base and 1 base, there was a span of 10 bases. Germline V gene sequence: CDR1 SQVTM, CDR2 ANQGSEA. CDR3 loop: CSVEAQGGNTEAFF. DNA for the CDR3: TGCAGCGTTGAAGCACAGGGTGGGAACACTGAAGCTTTCTTT.

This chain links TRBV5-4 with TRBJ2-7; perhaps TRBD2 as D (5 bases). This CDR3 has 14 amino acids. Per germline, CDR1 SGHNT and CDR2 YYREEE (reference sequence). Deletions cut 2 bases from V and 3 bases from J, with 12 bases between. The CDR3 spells CASSFPGNIYEQYF. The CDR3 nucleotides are TGTGCCAGCAGCTTCCCCGGGAATATCTACGAGCAGTACTTC.

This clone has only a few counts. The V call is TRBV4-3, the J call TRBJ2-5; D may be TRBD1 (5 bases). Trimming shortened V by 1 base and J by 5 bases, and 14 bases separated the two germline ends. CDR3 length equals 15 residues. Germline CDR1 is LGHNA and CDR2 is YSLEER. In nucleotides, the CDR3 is TGCGCCAGCAGCCAAGCCTCACAGGACGTGGAGACCCAGTACTTC. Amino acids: CASSQASQDVETQYF.

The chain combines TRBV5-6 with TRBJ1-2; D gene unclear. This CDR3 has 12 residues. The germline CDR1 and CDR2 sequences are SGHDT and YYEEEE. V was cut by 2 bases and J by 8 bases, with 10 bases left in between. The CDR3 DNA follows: TGTGCCAGCAGCTTCTCTAGCGCGGGCTACACCTTC. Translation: CASSFSSAGYTF. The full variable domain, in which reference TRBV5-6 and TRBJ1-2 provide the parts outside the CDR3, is DAGVTQSPTHLIKTRGQQVTLRCSPKSGHDTVSWYQQALGQGPQFIFQYYEEEERQRGNFPDRFSGHQFPNYSSELNVNALLLGDSALYLCASSFSSAGYTFGSGTRLTVV.

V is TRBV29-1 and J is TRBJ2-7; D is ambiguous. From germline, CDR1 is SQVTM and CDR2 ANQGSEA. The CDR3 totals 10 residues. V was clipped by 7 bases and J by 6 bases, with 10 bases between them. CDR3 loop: CSAGWPEQYF. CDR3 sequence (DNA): TGCAGCGCTGGTTGGCCCGAGCAGTACTTC.

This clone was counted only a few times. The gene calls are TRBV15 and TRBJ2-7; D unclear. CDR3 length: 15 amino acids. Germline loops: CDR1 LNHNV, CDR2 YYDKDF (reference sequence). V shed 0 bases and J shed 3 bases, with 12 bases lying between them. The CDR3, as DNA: TGTGCCACCAGCAGAGATCCAACATCGGGCTACGAGCAGTACTTC. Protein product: CATSRDPTSGYEQYF. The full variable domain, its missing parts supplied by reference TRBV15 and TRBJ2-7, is DAMVIQNPRYQVTQFGKPVTLSCSQTLNHNVMYWYQQKSSQAPKLLFHYYDKDFNNEADTPDNFQSRRPNTSFCFLDIRSPGLGDTAMYLCATSRDPTSGYEQYFGPGTRLTVT.